What follows are 7 T cell receptor beta chains derived from one specimen sequenced in a study of Ad26.COV2.S vaccination and SARS-CoV-2 variants. Only in-frame clones appear in the TCRdb table, and some are missing; sequencing was by immunoSEQ multiplex PCR. The table lists about 370,000 clones, over 75% of them singletons. Treatment indicated: 15 to 20 received Ad26.COV2.S at low or high dose, single or two shots; about five received placebo; per-sample allocation not given. It was on day 63 after the first vaccine or placebo injection that samples were taken. Sample: peripheral blood, taken in a trial of Ad26.COV2.S vaccine versus placebo. The source is a person between 18 and 65 years old who received the Ad26.COV2.S COVID-19 vaccine or a placebo.

The chain recombines TRBV6-1 with TRBJ2-1; 7 bases fit TRBD2. This CDR3 region has 14 residues. V lost 5 bases to trimming and J lost 9 bases; unmatched junction nucleotides: 10. Germline CDR1 is MNHNS and CDR2 is SASEGT. The CDR3 here is CASSYDFGGGEQFF. CDR3 DNA sequence: TGTGCCAGCAGTTATGATTTTGGGGGGGGTGAGCAGTTCTTC.

As to this clone: This same CDR3 is encoded by further DNA sequences in the sample. The rearrangement uses TRBV6-5 and TRBJ2-1; 12 bases are shared with TRBD2. V lost 6 bases to trimming and J lost 4 bases; unmatched junction nucleotides: 4. Germline values: CDR1 MNHEY, CDR2 SVGAGI. The CDR3 is 15 residues long. CDR3 amino acids: CASRGLAGGYNEQFF. CDR3 bases: TGTGCCAGCAGAGGGCTAGCGGGAGGGTACAATGAGCAGTTCTTC.

Worth noting for this clone: Different DNA sequences within this sample yield the same CDR3. The V call is TRBV6-5, the J call TRBJ2-5, with a possible D match to TRBD2 (5 bases). Germline CDR1 reads MNHEY; CDR2 reads SVGAGI. This CDR3 comprises 13 residues. With 0 bases removed from V and 5 bases from J, the gap between germline ends came to 7 bases. For the CDR3, the DNA is TGTGCCAGCAGTTACTCACGGAGGGAGACCCAGTACTTC. The encoded protein is CASSYSRRETQYF.

The rearrangement uses TRBV5-4 and TRBJ2-5; D not certain. The CDR3 extends over 16 amino acids. The germline V gene encodes CDR1 SGHNT and CDR2 YYREEE (reference sequence). V was cut by 3 bases and J by 1 base, with 16 bases left in between. This CDR3 reads CASSYPGRAAQETQYF. CDR3 DNA sequence: TGTGCCAGCAGCTACCCGGGCCGGGCGGCCCAAGAGACCCAGTACTTC.

The rearrangement uses TRBV9 and TRBJ2-2, with TRBD2 matching 9 bases. CDR1 is SGDLS and CDR2 is YYNGEE in the germline V gene. Trimming took 2 bases from V and 0 from J; bases not matched to a gene: 8. CDR3 length: 18 residues. In DNA, the CDR3 is TGTGCCAGCAGCGTCGGTAGCGGGAGAGCCCCGAACACCGGGGAGCTGTTTTTT. Protein sequence: CASSVGSGRAPNTGELFF.

The rearrangement links TRBV5-6 to TRBJ2-7; a weak D match, TRBD2 (6 bases). CDR1 SGHDT and CDR2 YYEEEE come from the germline V gene. Trimming removed 2 bases at V and 2 bases at J, with 11 bases between. The CDR3 is made up of 14 amino acids. CDR3 nucleotide sequence: TGTGCCAGCAGCTTCGGCGGGAAAACCTACGAGCAGTACTTC. This encodes CASSFGGKTYEQYF.

The V call is TRBV9, the J call TRBJ1-3; 7 bases are a match to TRBD1. The CDR3 has 18 amino acids. V shed 3 bases and J 0 bases; nucleotides not matched to a gene: 12. Germline CDR1 and CDR2: SGDLS and YYNGEE. CDR3 region: CASSGKGAGLTSGNTIYF. The CDR3 DNA reads TGTGCCAGCAGCGGAAAGGGGGCTGGGCTCACCTCTGGAAACACCATATATTTT.